The clone carrying this T cell receptor (beta chain) was detected once. Using immunoSEQ multiplex PCR, the repertoire was profiled, and TCRdb retains in-frame clones only, with some absent. Of 330,000 or so clones listed, about 87% are singletons. This specimen comes from a study of blood T cell repertoires in COVID-19. Looking at the study overall: PBMCs, B-cell-depleted T cells, or T cells provided the cDNA or gDNA that made up the material.

With V trimmed by 0 bases and J by 2 bases, 7 bases remained unmatched. Germline V gene lookup returns CDR1 LGHNA and CDR2 YNFKEQ. This CDR3 is 16 amino acids long. Living in roughly 23 US areas, the participants were between roughly 18 and 95 years of age. The rearrangement joins TRBV4-2 to TRBJ2-7, with TRBD2 matching over 7 bases. This receptor was taken from a man aged 35 to 55 in a cohort exposed to, infected with or recovered from COVID-19 (not recorded which). The sample comprised PBMCs or T cells enriched from blood (not recorded which). CDR3 in amino acids: CASSQDPSSGTYEQYF. The CDR3 region has the DNA TGTGCCAGCAGCCAAGATCCCTCTAGCGGAACCTACGAGCAGTACTTC.